These T cell receptor beta chains were read from a single sample in a study of cytomegalovirus exposure and HLA in healthy donors. The method was immunoSEQ multiplex PCR; TCRdb's version includes in-frame clones alone and lacks a portion of them. The table records some 98,000 clones, around 77% of them present only once. Sequencing was done on a sample of PBMCs. These receptors all come from a female donor in good health and CMV-seronegative. CDR3s include the opening cysteine and the closing phenylalanine or tryptophan. The D gene is left open where the match is weak. Clone sizes are given selectively: once, few, many, or a class where the clone is expanded.

V gene	J gene	clone size	D gene	CDR3 protein	CDR3 DNA
TRBV30	TRBJ2-3	.	TRBD2	CAWDGGAGDTQYF	TGTGCCTGGGACGGGGGGGCTGGGGATACGCAGTATTTT
TRBV7-8	TRBJ1-2	.	.	CASSPRQRTNYGYTF	TGTGCCAGCAGCCCCCGACAGAGAACTAACTATGGCTACACCTTC
TRBV6-4	TRBJ1-5	.	TRBD1	CASSPDRGNQPQHF	TGTGCCAGCAGTCCGGACAGGGGGAATCAGCCCCAGCATTTT
TRBV21-1	TRBJ1-1	.	.	CASGWGQGGSWNTEAFF	TGTGCCAGCGGTTGGGGACAGGGAGGGTCTTGGAACACTGAAGCTTTCTTT
TRBV6-6	TRBJ2-3	.	.	CASRPREGTQYF	TGTGCCAGCAGGCCCCGGGAAGGGACGCAGTATTTT
TRBV11-3	TRBJ2-5	.	TRBD2	CASSWTAGGAQETQYF	TGTGCCAGCAGCTGGACAGCGGGAGGTGCGCAAGAGACCCAGTACTTC
TRBV7-2	TRBJ2-3	.	.	CASSLRGLLTDTQYF	TGTGCCAGCAGCTTAAGGGGTCTACTCACAGATACGCAGTATTTT
TRBV30	TRBJ1-1	.	.	CAWSVGRANTEAFF	TGTGCCTGGAGTGTCGGGAGGGCGAACACTGAAGCTTTCTTT
TRBV5-6	TRBJ2-2	.	.	CASCGWGVGNTGELFF	TGTGCCAGCTGCGGGTGGGGAGTCGGCAACACCGGGGAGCTGTTTTTT
TRBV5-6	TRBJ1-1	few	.	CASSFRGTEAFF	TGTGCCAGCAGCTTTAGGGGCACTGAAGCTTTCTTT
TRBV9	TRBJ2-3	.	.	CASSPTGFPTDTQYF	TGTGCCAGCAGCCCGACAGGTTTCCCCACAGATACGCAGTATTTT
TRBV2	TRBJ2-7	.	.	CASSGSYEQYF	TGTGCCAGCTCGGGGTCCTACGAGCAGTACTTC
TRBV29-1	TRBJ1-3	.	.	CSGSAGNTIYF	TGCAGCGGGTCAGCTGGAAACACCATATATTTT
TRBV29-1	TRBJ2-1	.	TRBD2	CSVEGTSGREQFF	TGCAGCGTTGAAGGGACTAGCGGGAGGGAGCAGTTCTTC
TRBV19	TRBJ2-3	.	.	CASSPYFTGGTDTQYF	TGTGCCAGTAGCCCGTACTTTACAGGTGGGACAGATACGCAGTATTTT
TRBV28	TRBJ2-7	.	.	CASSLVGDEQYF	TGTGCCAGCAGTTTAGTAGGGGACGAGCAGTACTTC
TRBV4-1	TRBJ2-3	.	TRBD2	CASSRRTSGGSTDTQYF	TGCGCCAGCAGCCGAAGGACTAGCGGGGGCAGCACAGATACGCAGTATTTT
TRBV5-1	TRBJ2-3	few	TRBD2	CASSPASGGAIDTQYF	TGCGCCAGCAGCCCGGCTAGCGGGGGGGCCATAGATACGCAGTATTTT
TRBV11-2	TRBJ1-5	.	TRBD1	CASSQTGGDNQPQHF	TGTGCCAGCAGCCAGACAGGGGGGGACAATCAGCCCCAGCATTTT
TRBV18	TRBJ2-7	.	.	CASSPPIGAGRGSYEQYF	TGTGCCAGCTCACCACCGATAGGGGCAGGGAGGGGGTCCTACGAGCAGTACTTC
TRBV28	TRBJ2-5	.	.	CASSLSQDPQETQYF	TGTGCCAGCAGTTTATCACAGGACCCACAAGAGACCCAGTACTTC
TRBV11-3	TRBJ2-1	.	.	CASSSLDNEQFF	TGTGCCAGCAGCTCCTTAGACAATGAGCAGTTCTTC
TRBV27	TRBJ1-2	few	TRBD1	CASSQILQGAWGYGYTF	TGTGCCAGCAGTCAAATCCTACAGGGGGCATGGGGCTATGGCTACACCTTC
TRBV5-1	TRBJ2-1	.	.	CASSLDLPRGNEQFF	TGCGCCAGCAGCTTGGACCTGCCTCGAGGCAATGAGCAGTTCTTC
TRBV9	TRBJ2-7	.	TRBD2	CASSVGEAGGSYEQYF	TGTGCCAGCAGCGTAGGGGAAGCGGGGGGGTCCTACGAGCAGTACTTC
TRBV27	TRBJ2-4	once	TRBD2	CASSPLAGVAKNIQYF	TGTGCCAGCAGTCCTCTAGCGGGAGTAGCCAAAAACATTCAGTACTTC
TRBV28	TRBJ2-7	.	TRBD2	CASSFRGRGVAGAYEQYF	TGTGCCAGCAGTTTTCGGGGCAGGGGGGTAGCGGGGGCCTACGAGCAGTACTTC
TRBV18	TRBJ1-6	.	.	CASSPPDSPLHF	TGTGCCAGCTCACCTCCAGATTCACCCCTCCACTTT
TRBV7-9	TRBJ2-3	.	.	CASSLRGRTDTQYF	TGTGCCAGCAGCTTAAGAGGGAGAACGGATACGCAGTATTTT
TRBV28	TRBJ2-1	.	.	CASNNVARDYNEQFF	TGTGCCAGCAACAACGTAGCGCGAGACTACAATGAGCAGTTCTTC
TRBV6-1	TRBJ1-2	once	.	CASSVFISGYGYTF	TGTGCCAGCAGTGTCTTTATCTCGGGGTATGGCTACACCTTC
TRBV7-9	TRBJ2-1	.	.	CASRLEGGEGPNEQFF	TGTGCCAGCAGATTAGAGGGGGGGGAGGGCCCCAATGAGCAGTTCTTC
TRBV7-9	TRBJ1-4	once	TRBD1	CSSSFPGGEPNEKLFF	TGTTCCAGCAGCTTTCCAGGGGGCGAGCCAAATGAAAAACTGTTTTTT
TRBV7-9	TRBJ1-1	.	TRBD1	CASSARQGWAGHFEAFF	TGTGCCAGCAGCGCCCGACAGGGATGGGCCGGGCATTTTGAAGCTTTCTTT
TRBV29-1	TRBJ2-3	.	TRBD2	CGIQRGGTDTQYF	TGCGGGATCCAGCGGGGGGGCACAGATACGCAGTATTTT
TRBV19	TRBJ2-7	.	.	CASSISLFSYEQYF	TGTGCCAGTAGTATTTCACTCTTCTCTTACGAGCAGTACTTC
TRBV7-3	TRBJ2-1	.	.	CASSLERQTYNEQFF	TGTGCCAGCAGCTTAGAGCGGCAGACTTACAATGAGCAGTTCTTC